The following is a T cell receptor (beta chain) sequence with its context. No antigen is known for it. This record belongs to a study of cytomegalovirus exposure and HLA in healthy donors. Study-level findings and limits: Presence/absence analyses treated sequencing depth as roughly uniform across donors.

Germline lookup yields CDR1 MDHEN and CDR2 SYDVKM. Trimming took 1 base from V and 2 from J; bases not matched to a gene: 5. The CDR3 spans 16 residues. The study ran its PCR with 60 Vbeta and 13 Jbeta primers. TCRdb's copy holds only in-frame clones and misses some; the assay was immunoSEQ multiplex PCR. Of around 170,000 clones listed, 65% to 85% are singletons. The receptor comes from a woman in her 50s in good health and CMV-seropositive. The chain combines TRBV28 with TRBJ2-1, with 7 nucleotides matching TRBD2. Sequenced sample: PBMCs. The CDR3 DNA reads TGTGCCAGCAGTTTATTAGGGCTAGCGGCCTACAATGAGCAGTTCTTC. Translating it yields CASSLLGLAAYNEQFF. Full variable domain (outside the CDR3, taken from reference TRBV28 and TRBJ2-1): DVKVTQSSRYLVKRTGEKVFLECVQDMDHENMFWYRQDPGLGLRLIYFSYDVKMKEKGDIPEGYSVSREKKERFSLILESASTNQTSMYLCASSLLGLAAYNEQFFGPGTRLTVL.